The rows below give T cell receptor beta chains drawn from one sample of a study of blood T cell repertoires in COVID-19. Generated by immunoSEQ multiplex PCR, the TCRdb table keeps only in-frame clones and is missing some. Here the sample spans around 200,000 clones, over 80% being singletons. The sequenced sample was PBMCs or T cells enriched from blood (not recorded which). All receptors come from a man aged 25 to 40 who had recovered from COVID-19. Each CDR3 is given with its conserved first and last residue. The D gene is left open where the match is weak. Where a row states a size, it is once, few, many or the class of an expanded clone; other rows omit it.

D gene	clone size	J gene	V gene	CDR3 protein	CDR3 DNA
.	once	TRBJ1-6	TRBV5-4	CASSLAGGDYNSPLHF	TGTGCCAGCAGCTTGGCTGGCGGGGACTATAATTCACCCCTCCACTTT
TRBD2	.	TRBJ2-7	TRBV5-4	CASSSPGLAGGLQYF	TGTGCCAGCAGCTCGCCCGGACTAGCGGGGGGACTACAGTACTTC
TRBD2	.	TRBJ2-5	TRBV9	CASSVGKRGPSWETQYF	TGTGCCAGCAGCGTAGGGAAGCGGGGGCCCTCCTGGGAGACCCAGTACTTC
TRBD1	few	TRBJ2-7	TRBV11-2	CASRYIRQGSYEQYF	TGTGCCAGCAGGTACATCCGACAGGGTTCCTACGAGCAGTACTTC
TRBD1	.	TRBJ2-7	TRBV2	CASSDDRAEQYF	TGTGCCAGCAGCGATGACAGGGCCGAGCAGTACTTC
.	.	TRBJ1-6	TRBV25-1	CASSEFGRGWNSPLHF	TGTGCCAGCAGTGAATTCGGCAGGGGATGGAATTCACCCCTCCACTTT
TRBD2	.	TRBJ2-1	TRBV5-1	CASSPPAGVVNEQFF	TGCGCCAGCAGCCCTCCTGCGGGGGTGGTCAATGAGCAGTTCTTC
TRBD1	.	TRBJ1-1	TRBV18	CASSPPRQGTTEAFF	TGTGCCAGCTCACCACCCCGACAGGGGACCACTGAAGCTTTCTTT
.	.	TRBJ1-2	TRBV28	CASSLLPRRGGYTF	TGTGCCAGCAGTTTACTCCCTCGGCGGGGTGGCTACACCTTC
TRBD2	few	TRBJ2-1	TRBV18	CASSLLAGDYNEQFF	TGTGCCAGCTCACTACTAGCGGGGGACTACAATGAGCAGTTCTTC
TRBD1	.	TRBJ2-7	TRBV4-1	CASSQSVQGYEQYF	TGCGCCAGCAGCCAGAGCGTACAGGGGTACGAGCAGTACTTC
TRBD1	once	TRBJ1-6	TRBV28	CASTWRDSSSPLHF	TGTGCCAGCACCTGGAGGGACAGCTCATCACCCCTCCACTTT
.	.	TRBJ1-1	TRBV18	CASSPRQGNTEAFF	TGTGCCAGCTCACCACGTCAGGGGAACACTGAAGCTTTCTTT
.	.	TRBJ2-7	TRBV30	CAWSTGLSYEQYF	TGTGCCTGGAGTACAGGGCTCTCCTACGAGCAGTACTTC
.	.	TRBJ1-6	TRBV19	CASSNPGSPLHF	TGTGCCAGTAGTAACCCAGGATCACCCCTCCACTTT
TRBD1	.	TRBJ2-1	TRBV30	CALTGVNEQFF	TGTGCCTTAACAGGGGTAAATGAGCAGTTCTTC
.	.	TRBJ1-2	TRBV12-3/TRBV12-4	CASRPGGNYGYTF	TGTGCCAGCAGACCCGGGGGAAACTATGGCTACACCTTC
TRBD2	.	TRBJ2-5	TRBV6-6	CASSYGGGVKKETQYF	TGTGCCAGCAGTTACGGGGGAGGGGTAAAAAAAGAGACCCAGTACTTC
TRBD1	.	TRBJ2-5	TRBV9	CASSVGGTGIQETQYF	TGTGCCAGCAGCGTAGGGGGGACAGGGATCCAAGAGACCCAGTACTTC
.	few	TRBJ1-4	TRBV5-4	CASSSPGSGEKLFF	TGTGCCAGCAGCTCCCCCGGATCAGGCGAAAAACTGTTTTTT
.	.	TRBJ1-1	TRBV28	CASSFAGSGEGEAFF	TGTGCCAGCAGTTTCGCAGGAAGCGGGGAGGGCGAAGCTTTCTTT
TRBD1	.	TRBJ2-5	TRBV2	CASTPTGGAETQYF	TGTGCCAGCACACCGACAGGGGGCGCGGAGACCCAGTACTTC
.	.	TRBJ2-3	TRBV7-8	CASSLAMGGSTDTQYF	TGTGCCAGCAGCTTAGCGATGGGGGGTAGCACAGATACGCAGTATTTT